This passage covers 3 T cell receptor beta chains from one sample sequenced in a study of T cell responses to AZD1222 COVID-19 vaccine. TCRdb's table, derived via immunoSEQ multiplex PCR, lists solely in-frame clones and lacks some. The table includes 160,000 or so clones, 85% to 90% detected once. Sequencing was performed on peripheral blood, taken on day 0 of AZD1222 vaccination. The receptors originated from an adult in good health.

The chain uses TRBV30 and TRBJ1-1; unclear D gene. This CDR3 is 11 amino acids long. Trimming pared 0 bases from V and 8 bases from J, leaving 7 bases between. From germline, CDR1 is GTSNPN and CDR2 SVGIG (reference sequence). Written as DNA, the CDR3 is TGTGCCTGGAGTGTGAGGGTAGAAGCTTTCTTT. Residues: CAWSVRVEAFF.

This chain links TRBV5-6 with TRBJ1-1; unclear D gene. This CDR3 is 15 amino acids long. Trimming shortened V by 0 bases and J by 8 bases, and 17 bases separated the two germline ends. CDR1 is SGHDT and CDR2 is YYEEEE in the germline V gene. CDR3 DNA: TGTGCCAGCAGCTTGGATGGCAGGAGATCGTCCGAAGCTTTCTTT. Translated: CASSLDGRRSSEAFF.

The chain couples TRBV6-2 or TRBV6-3 to TRBJ2-1; 14 bases match TRBD2. The junction had 13 bases not matched to a gene; V was cut back by 6 bases and J by 6 bases. The CDR3 contains 18 residues. The germline V gene encodes CDR1 MNHEY and CDR2 SVGEGT. The CDR3, as DNA: TGTGCCAGCAGCCTCCAGACTAGCGGGGGGGCCAGTATCAATGAGCAGTTCTTC. It translates to CASSLQTSGGASINEQFF.